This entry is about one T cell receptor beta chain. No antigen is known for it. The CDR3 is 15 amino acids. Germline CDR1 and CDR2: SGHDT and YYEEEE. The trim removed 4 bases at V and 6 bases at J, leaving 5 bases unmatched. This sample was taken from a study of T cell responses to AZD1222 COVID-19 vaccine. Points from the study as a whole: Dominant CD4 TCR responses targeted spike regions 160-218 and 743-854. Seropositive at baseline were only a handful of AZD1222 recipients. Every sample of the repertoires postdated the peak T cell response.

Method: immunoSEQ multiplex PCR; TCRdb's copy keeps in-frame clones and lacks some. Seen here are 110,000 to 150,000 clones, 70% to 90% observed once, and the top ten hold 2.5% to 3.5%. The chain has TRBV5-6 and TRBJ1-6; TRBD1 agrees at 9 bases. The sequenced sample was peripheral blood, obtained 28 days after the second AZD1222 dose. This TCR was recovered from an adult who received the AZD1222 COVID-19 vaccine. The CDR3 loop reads CASSPPGQGNSPLHF. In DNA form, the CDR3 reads TGTGCCAGCAGCCCGCCGGGACAGGGTAATTCACCCCTCCACTTT.